The entry that follows covers one TCR beta chain sequence. This sample was taken from a study of PD-L1 blockade in urothelial cancer. On the study more broadly: Patients with male sex and bladder-origin urothelial cancer accounted for about 85% of the roughly 30 enrolled. A median blood sample held approximately 140,000 T cells and approximately 83,000 unique TCRs. Blood drawn 3 weeks (second dose) and 6 weeks after treatment start was analyzed.

V was pared by 3 bases and J by 3 bases, with 12 bases between. The CDR3 extends over 14 amino acids. The germline gives CDR1 MGHDK, CDR2 SYGVNS. The sample's time point: pretreatment peripheral blood. Synthetic spike-ins, TCR analog templates, were added into each PCR. The method was immunoSEQ multiplex PCR; TCRdb's version includes in-frame clones alone and lacks a portion of them. The data contain tens of thousands of clones, about 88% of them singletons. The sequences come from PBMCs, collected around atezolizumab (anti-PD-L1) treatment. This sequence was found in a donor at least 40 years old with urothelial cancer. The chain has TRBV25-1 and TRBJ2-7, with D tentatively TRBD1 (5 bases). CDR3 protein: CASSEPGPGYEQYF. The CDR3 DNA follows: TGTGCCAGCAGTGAGCCAGGGCCGGGCTACGAGCAGTACTTC.